Sequencing of this T cell receptor beta chain was carried out in a study of cytomegalovirus exposure and HLA in healthy donors. PCR used 60 Vbeta primers and 13 Jbeta primers. Produced via immunoSEQ multiplex PCR; TCRdb's table is partial and in-frame only. The sample holds 130,000 or so clones, over 60% seen once. Germline V lookup: CDR1 SNHLY, CDR2 FYNNEI. The CDR3 loop spans 14 amino acids. The V and J ends lost 6 bases and 6 bases, in that order; junction bases with no gene match: 10. Notes on the study in general: Reportedly, fewer N-insertions than the approximately 700-donor mean appeared in an Asian-associated ancestry cluster in a later analysis. Earlier results showed most TCR beta V segments being productive about 87% or about 30% of the time. As was reported, the HLA-A and HLA-B alleles of most subjects were accurately predicted from TCR beta sequences.

In the case of this clone: Its target is unknown.

Donors consisted of healthy bone marrow donors. The specimen sequenced was PBMCs. The chain combines TRBV2 with TRBJ2-7, with 8 bases identical to TRBD1. This clonotype was sampled from a female donor in good health and CMV-seropositive. The CDR3 region is CASRPGQAPREQYF. CDR3 sequence (DNA): TGTGCCAGCAGACCGGGACAGGCCCCCCGCGAGCAGTACTTC.